This T cell receptor beta chain was observed in a study of blood T cell repertoires in COVID-19. As for the study in general: Collection of acute and convalescent COVID-19 samples took place in the United States, Italy and Spain.

In the authors' methods: Reference gene primer amplification in the assay estimated nucleated cell counts. This table comes from immunoSEQ multiplex PCR, and its TCRdb copy is limited to in-frame clones, with some not included. Clone size and V and J calls were adopted from that table, with D and trimming inferred from the DNA. The profile shows roughly 150,000 clones, more than 80% of them singletons. Recruits, aged roughly 18 to 90 years, lived in some 25 US areas. The study assigned cohorts using participant-reported clinical history. Points on this clone: Within the sample, other DNA sequences also encode this same CDR3.

V lost 2 bases to trimming and J lost 0 bases, with 11 bases between them. The CDR3 is 16 amino acids. In germline, CDR1 is KGHSH, CDR2 LQKENI. The specimen sequenced was PBMCs or T cells enriched from blood (not recorded which). The clonotype was recovered from a man in his fifties who had recovered from COVID-19. This rearrangement joins TRBV18 to TRBJ1-5, with D unclear. The CDR3 DNA follows: TGTGCCAGCTCACCAGGGCAGCTTTATAGCAATCAGCCCCAGCATTTT. This codes for CASSPGQLYSNQPQHF.